What follows is one TCR beta chain and its context. The antigen is not known. Genomic DNA templated the TCR beta VDJ and CDR3 profiling. TCRdb fed the reads into MiXCR, producing one record per CDR3 protein. The repertoire holds roughly 290,000 distinct CDR3 sequences, with approximately 60% as singletons. The length of the CDR3 is 14 residues. V lost 3 bases and J 3 bases, leaving 11 bases between the germline ends. Germline V gives CDR1 ENHRY, CDR2 SYGVKD. Sequenced patients had shown CD8+CD57+ cell expansion by flow cytometry. No therapy was given to patients before blood sampling. The data derive from a study of CD8+CD57+ T cells in acquired aplastic anemia. For the study at large: Isolated CD4+ and CD8+ cells, once sorted, yielded DNA averaging roughly 3.2 ug.

General study results and limits: Simpson's diversity of CD8+ cells was not significantly different in patients compared with controls. Patients and controls were found to share over 25 CD8+ CDR3 sequences.

The clonotype originates from a human donor with aplastic anemia. Sequenced: sorted CD4+, CD8+, or CD8+CD57+ T cells (not recorded which) from PBMCs. The chain recombines TRBV10-3 with TRBJ1-1; perhaps TRBD1 as D (6 bases). The CDR3 region has the DNA TGTGCCATCAGTGACGGGCAGGGGTACACTGAAGCTTTCTTT. Its translation: CAISDGQGYTEAFF.